The 14 T cell receptor beta chains given below trace back to one sample, sequenced in a study of beta chain features in type 1 diabetes. Expressed TCRB transcripts were sequenced, since all the RNA that had been isolated was reverse transcribed. Produced via immunoSEQ multiplex PCR; TCRdb's table is partial and in-frame only. Of over 150,000 clones in the sample, about 7.3% were seen once. The specimen sequenced was central memory CD4+ T cells from blood. The receptors derive from a man aged 18 to 29 in good health.

The chain joins TRBV15 to TRBJ2-1; TRBD2 agrees at 8 bases. The V gene's germline CDR1 is LNHNV and CDR2 YYDKDF (reference sequence). Trimming took 11 bases from V and 2 from J; bases not matched to a gene: 8. The CDR3 covers 14 residues. DNA for the CDR3: TGTGCCTCTTCCGGGAGGGCCACCTACAATGAGCAGTTCTTC. Amino acid sequence: CASSGRATYNEQFF.

This chain connects TRBV5-1 to TRBJ2-2; 12 nucleotides agree with TRBD2. There are 17 residues in the CDR3. With 0 bases clipped from V and 5 bases from J, the junction kept 5 bases outside the gene matches. CDR1 SGHRS and CDR2 YFSETQ come from the germline V gene. CDR3 in DNA: TGCGCCAGCAGCTTGGGACTAGCGGGAGACACGACCGGGGAGCTGTTTTTT. Protein sequence: CASSLGLAGDTTGELFF.

In this sample, this clone turned up many times. The V call is TRBV28, the J call TRBJ1-2; 8 positions match TRBD1. V lost 6 bases, J lost 5 bases, and 11 bases stayed unmatched. Germline V lookup: CDR1 MDHEN, CDR2 SYDVKM. This CDR3 comprises 15 residues. The CDR3, as DNA: TGTGCCAGCAGAAGACAGGGGTCCTCGCTTTATGGCTACACCTTC. Translated, it gives CASRRQGSSLYGYTF.

In its sample, this clone was seen a few times. This chain's CDR3 is CASRETGIHGYTF. The CDR3 nucleotides are TGTGCCAGTAGGGAAACAGGGATCCATGGCTACACCTTC. The chain links TRBV19 to TRBJ1-2; D might be TRBD1 (6 bases). Germline V gene data show CDR1 as LNHDA and CDR2 as SQIVND (reference sequence). The CDR3 has 13 residues. With 6 bases removed from V and 6 bases from J, the gap between germline ends came to 14 bases.

This clone has a handful of counts. J is TRBJ2-7 and V is TRBV18; 9 positions agree with TRBD1. Per germline, CDR1 KGHSH and CDR2 LQKENI. Trimming removed 0 bases from V and 6 bases from J; junction bases left unmatched: 3. CDR3 length: 14 amino acids. The CDR3 sequence: CASSPPDRGGEQYF. CDR3 sequence (DNA): TGTGCCAGCTCACCACCCGACAGGGGGGGCGAGCAGTACTTC.

This clone was recorded many times. V gene TRBV5-5 combines with J gene TRBJ2-1, with D possibly being TRBD1 (6 bases). The CDR3 runs 14 residues. With 3 bases removed from V and 6 bases from J, the gap between germline ends came to 13 bases. In germline, CDR1 is SGHKS, CDR2 YYEKEE (reference sequence). CDR3 sequence: CASSWTGQTNEQFF. Written as DNA, the CDR3 is TGTGCCAGCAGCTGGACCGGACAGACCAATGAGCAGTTCTTC.

A word on this clone: One junction end disagrees with the germline gene, perhaps due to a read error. This chain connects TRBV29-1 to TRBJ1-1; the D gene is possibly TRBD1 (6 bases). CDR1 and CDR2 from the germline V gene are SQVTM and ANQGSEA. This CDR3 is built from 13 residues. CDR3 amino acids: CSVARDKNAEAFF. CDR3 bases: TGCAGCGTTGCCCGGGACAAGAACGCTGAAGCTTTCTTT.

This clone was detected many times. The chain links TRBV4-2 to TRBJ1-3; TRBD1 might be the D (6 bases). V was shortened by 6 bases and J by 2 bases, with 14 bases between the two germline ends. This CDR3 is 15 amino acids long. Germline V CDR1 and CDR2: LGHNA, YNFKEQ. This CDR3 is CASSHRENAGNTIYF. CDR3 in DNA: TGTGCCAGCAGTCACAGGGAAAACGCTGGAAACACCATATATTTT.

The V gene is TRBV28, the J gene TRBJ1-4, with 9 positions matching TRBD1. Germline CDR1 MDHEN, CDR2 SYDVKM. J lost 6 bases, V lost 5 bases, and 7 bases had no gene match. CDR3 length equals 15 residues. The CDR3 coding sequence is TGTGCCAGCAGTGCCCACAGGGGGCAGGATGAAAAACTGTTTTTT. The encoded protein is CASSAHRGQDEKLFF.

This clone was seen at least ten times. This rearrangement joins TRBV7-2 to TRBJ2-7, with TRBD1 as a possible D gene (8 bases). The CDR3 sequence is 14 residues long. V was shortened by 5 bases and J by 6 bases, with 17 bases between the two germline ends. CDR1 is SGHTA, CDR2 FQGNSA, per germline. CDR3 DNA sequence: TGTGCCAGCAGCCTTGGACAGGGAGGGCGCGAGCAGTACTTC. It translates to CASSLGQGGREQYF.

This clone has a handful of counts. The rearrangement joins TRBV7-9 to TRBJ1-2; TRBD1 is a possible D gene (6 bases). Trimming stripped 5 bases from V and 8 bases from J, with 18 bases between. The germline gives CDR1 SEHNR, CDR2 FQNEAQ (reference sequence). The CDR3 spans 14 residues. For the CDR3, the DNA is TGTGCCAGCAGCCCAGCCTCGGGGGGCAAAGGCTACACCTTC. This codes for CASSPASGGKGYTF.

The J gene is TRBJ1-2, the V gene TRBV19; D may be TRBD1 (6 bases). The germline V gene encodes CDR1 LNHDA and CDR2 SQIVND (reference sequence). There are 13 residues in the CDR3. V was trimmed by 5 bases and J by 2 bases, leaving 9 bases between them. CDR3 sequence: CASSYTGNYGYTF. Here the CDR3 DNA reads TGTGCCAGTAGTTACACAGGGAACTATGGCTACACCTTC.

This clone was counted only a few times. The gene calls are TRBV11-2 and TRBJ2-1; 12 bases map to TRBD2. Germline V gives CDR1 SGHAT, CDR2 FQNNGV. V shed 5 bases and J 9 bases; nucleotides not matched to a gene: 8. The CDR3 runs 15 residues. DNA for the CDR3: TGTGCCAGCAGCCCGACTAGCGGGAGAGAGGGTGAGCAGTTCTTC. As protein: CASSPTSGREGEQFF.

In its sample, this clone was seen a few times. The V call is TRBV7-8, the J call TRBJ2-3; 7 nucleotides agree with TRBD2. The CDR3 extends over 15 amino acids. Germline V gene data show CDR1 as SGHVS and CDR2 as FQNEAQ. V lost 4 bases, J lost 0 bases, and 4 bases stayed unmatched. This CDR3 is CASSSRSGSTDTQYF. The CDR3 DNA reads as TGTGCCAGCAGCTCCCGTAGCGGGAGCACAGATACGCAGTATTTT.